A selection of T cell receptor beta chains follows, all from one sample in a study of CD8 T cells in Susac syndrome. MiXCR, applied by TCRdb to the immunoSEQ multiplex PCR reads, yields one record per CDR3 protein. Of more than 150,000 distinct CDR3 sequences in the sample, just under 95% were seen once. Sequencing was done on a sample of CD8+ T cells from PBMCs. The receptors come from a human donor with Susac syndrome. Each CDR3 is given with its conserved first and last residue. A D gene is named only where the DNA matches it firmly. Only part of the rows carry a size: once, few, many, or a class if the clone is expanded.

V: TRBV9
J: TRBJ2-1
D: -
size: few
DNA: TGTGCCAGCAGCCCCCCGGGGTACAATGAGCAGTTCTTC
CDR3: CASSPPGYNEQFF

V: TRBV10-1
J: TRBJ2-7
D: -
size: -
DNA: TGCGCCAGCAGTGACGGGGGTAAAATCGACGAGCAGTACTTC
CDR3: CASSDGGKIDEQYF

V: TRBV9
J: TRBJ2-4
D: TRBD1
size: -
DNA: TGTGCCAGCAGCGCCACCGGGACAGGAAACATTCAGTACTTC
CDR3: CASSATGTGNIQYF

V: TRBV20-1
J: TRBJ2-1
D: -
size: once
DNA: TGCAGTGCTAGAGATCACACAGCCTACAATGAGCAGTTCTTC
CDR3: CSARDHTAYNEQFF

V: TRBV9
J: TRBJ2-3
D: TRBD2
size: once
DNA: TGTGCCAGCAGCGCGTCCACTAGCGGGGGGGCAGATACGCAGTATTTT
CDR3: CASSASTSGGADTQYF

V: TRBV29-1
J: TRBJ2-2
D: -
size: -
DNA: TGCAGCGTTGAAGCCCTCGGGGAGCTGTTTTTT
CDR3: CSVEALGELFF

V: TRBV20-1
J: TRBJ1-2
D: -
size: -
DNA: TGCAGTGCTACTCGACTCTTGGACAAGACCTATGGCTACACCTTC
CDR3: CSATRLLDKTYGYTF

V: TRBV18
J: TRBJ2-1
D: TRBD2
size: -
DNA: TGTGCCAGCTCACCTAACTTTAGCGGGCTATACAATGAGCAGTTCTTC
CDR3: CASSPNFSGLYNEQFF

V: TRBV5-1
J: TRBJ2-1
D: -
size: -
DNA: TGCGCCAGCAGCCCCCCCGCGGGCGATGAGCAGTTCTTC
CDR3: CASSPPAGDEQFF

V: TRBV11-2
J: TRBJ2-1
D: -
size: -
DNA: TGTGCCAGCAGCTCAGTAGTGCGGCACAATGAGCAGTTCTTC
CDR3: CASSSVVRHNEQFF

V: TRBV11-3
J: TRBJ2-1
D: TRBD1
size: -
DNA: TGTGCCAGCAGCTTAGCGGGACAGGGTAACGAGCAGTTCTTC
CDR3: CASSLAGQGNEQFF

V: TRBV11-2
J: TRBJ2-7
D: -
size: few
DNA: TGTGCCAGCAGCTTTGACAGTTCCTACGAGCAGTACTTC
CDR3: CASSFDSSYEQYF

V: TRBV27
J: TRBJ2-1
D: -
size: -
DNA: TGTGCCAGCAGTTTTTTAGAGGAGCAGTTCTTC
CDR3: CASSFLEEQFF

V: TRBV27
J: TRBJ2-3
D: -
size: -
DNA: TGTGCCAGCAGTTTATACAGGGAAGGAGATACGCAGTATTTT
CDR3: CASSLYREGDTQYF

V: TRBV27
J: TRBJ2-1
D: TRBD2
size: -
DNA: TGTGCCAGCAGTTTGATAGCGGGAGAGGTATTCTTC
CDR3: CASSLIAGEVFF

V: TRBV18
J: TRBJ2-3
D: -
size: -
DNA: TGTGCCAGCTCCCCAACCCACACAGATACGCAGTATTTT
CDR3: CASSPTHTDTQYF

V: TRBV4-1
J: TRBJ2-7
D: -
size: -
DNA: TGCGCCAGCAGCTTCCTAGCTTCTGACTCCTACGAGCAGTACTTC
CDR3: CASSFLASDSYEQYF

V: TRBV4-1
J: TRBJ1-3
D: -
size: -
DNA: TGCGCCAGCGAGGGCTCTGGAAACACCATATATTTT
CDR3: CASEGSGNTIYF

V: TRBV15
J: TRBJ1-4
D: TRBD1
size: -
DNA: TGTGCCACCAGCAGAGAGGGGACAGGTTCTGAAAAACTGTTTTTT
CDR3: CATSREGTGSEKLFF

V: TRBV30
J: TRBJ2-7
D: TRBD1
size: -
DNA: TGTGCCTGGAAGGCAGGGGGTTACTACGAGCAGTACTTC
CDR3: CAWKAGGYYEQYF

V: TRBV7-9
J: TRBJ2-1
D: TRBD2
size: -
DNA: TGTGCCAGCAGCCGCTCTAGCGGGATCTACAATGAGCAGTTCTTC
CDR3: CASSRSSGIYNEQFF

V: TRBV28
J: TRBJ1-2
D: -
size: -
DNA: TGTGCCAGCACCTCAGGGGCGGAGGGTAACTATGGCTACACCTTC
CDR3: CASTSGAEGNYGYTF

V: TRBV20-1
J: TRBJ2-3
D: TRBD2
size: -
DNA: TGCAGTGCGCGCTCGTACGGGACTAGAGGATCGGATACGCAGTATTTT
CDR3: CSARSYGTRGSDTQYF

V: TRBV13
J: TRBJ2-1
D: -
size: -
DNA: TGTGCCAGCCGAGAGCGGAGCTCCTACAATGAGCAGTTCTTC
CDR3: CASRERSSYNEQFF

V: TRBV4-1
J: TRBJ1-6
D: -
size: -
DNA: TGCGCCAGCAGCCCACGGGACCCTGCTTTATTCACCCTCCACTTT
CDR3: CASSPRDPALFTLHF

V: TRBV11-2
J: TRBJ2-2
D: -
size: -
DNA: TGTGCCAGCAGCTTCGGGGTGGGAGGTAACACCGGGGAGCTGTTTTTT
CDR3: CASSFGVGGNTGELFF

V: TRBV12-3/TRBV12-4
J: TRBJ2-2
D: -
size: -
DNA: TGTGCCACCTTAGGGGGGCCGAACACCGGGGAGCTGTTTTTT
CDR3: CATLGGPNTGELFF

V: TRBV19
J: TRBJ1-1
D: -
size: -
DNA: TGTGCCAGTCGTCTGGGGACTGAAGCTTTCTTT
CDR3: CASRLGTEAFF

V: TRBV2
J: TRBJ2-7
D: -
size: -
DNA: TGTGCCAGCAGTGAACGTCTAGACTTAGGCTACGAGCAGTACTTC
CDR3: CASSERLDLGYEQYF

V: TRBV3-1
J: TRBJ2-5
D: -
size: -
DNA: TGTGCCAGCAGCCAAGCGCTCAGCGGAGGTGGAGAGACCCAGTACTTC
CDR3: CASSQALSGGGETQYF

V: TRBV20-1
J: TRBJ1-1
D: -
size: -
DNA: TGCAGTGCTGAGTCACGACAGTCAGTCACTGAAGCTTTCTTT
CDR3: CSAESRQSVTEAFF

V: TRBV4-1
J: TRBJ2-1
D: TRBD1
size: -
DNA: TGCGCCAGCAGCCAAGATGAGAACAGGGGCAATGAGCAGTTCTTC
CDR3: CASSQDENRGNEQFF

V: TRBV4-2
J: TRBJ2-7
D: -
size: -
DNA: TGTGCCAGCAGCCAAGACGGCAAGTACGAGCAGTACTTC
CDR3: CASSQDGKYEQYF

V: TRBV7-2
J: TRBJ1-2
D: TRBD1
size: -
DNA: TGTGCCAGCAGCTTAGATCAAGGGGGCAGAAATGGCTACACCTTC
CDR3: CASSLDQGGRNGYTF

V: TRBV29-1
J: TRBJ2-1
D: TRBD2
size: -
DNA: TGCAGCGTAGGCCTAGCGGGAGGGCCGGTCGAGCAGTTCTTC
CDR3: CSVGLAGGPVEQFF

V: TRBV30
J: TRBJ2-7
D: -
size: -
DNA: TGTGCCTGGAGGGACGGACACGGATACTTGTACGAGCAGTACTTC
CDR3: CAWRDGHGYLYEQYF

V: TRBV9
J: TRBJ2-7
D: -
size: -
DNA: TGTGCCAGCAGCGTAGGAGCAGCCGCAACCTACGAGCAGTACTTC
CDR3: CASSVGAAATYEQYF

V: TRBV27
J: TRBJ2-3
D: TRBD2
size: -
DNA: TGTGCCACCAAGCTGACTAGCGAAGGCACAGATACGCAGTATTTT
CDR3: CATKLTSEGTDTQYF

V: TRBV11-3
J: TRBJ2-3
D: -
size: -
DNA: TGTGCCAGCAGCTCTGGGAATTTCGGCACAGATACGCAGTATTTT
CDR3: CASSSGNFGTDTQYF

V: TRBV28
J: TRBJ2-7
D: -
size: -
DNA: TGTGCCAGCAGTTTATGGGGGGAAGCCTACGAGCAGTACTTC
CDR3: CASSLWGEAYEQYF

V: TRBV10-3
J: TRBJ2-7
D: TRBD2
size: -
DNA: TGTGCCATCAGTGACCTTAGCGGGAGGCACTCCTACGAGCAGTACTTC
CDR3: CAISDLSGRHSYEQYF

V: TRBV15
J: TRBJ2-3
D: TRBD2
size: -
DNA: TGTGCCACCAGCAGGACTAGCGGCCCGGCAGATACGCAGTATTTT
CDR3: CATSRTSGPADTQYF

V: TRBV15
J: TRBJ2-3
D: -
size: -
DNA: TGTGCCACCAGTGAGACAGGTTGGAGCACAGATACGCAGTATTTT
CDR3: CATSETGWSTDTQYF

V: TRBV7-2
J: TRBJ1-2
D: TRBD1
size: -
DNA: TGTGCCAGCAGCTCGACAGGGGGAAGGGGCGATGGCTACACCTTC
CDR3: CASSSTGGRGDGYTF

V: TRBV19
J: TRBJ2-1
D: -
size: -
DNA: TGTGCCAGTAGTACCGACAGGGAGGGCTCCAATGAGCAGTTCTTC
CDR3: CASSTDREGSNEQFF

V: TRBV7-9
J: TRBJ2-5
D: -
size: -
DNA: TGTGCCAGCAGCTTAGTAATCCAGGGCTGGGGAGAGACCCAGTACTTC
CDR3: CASSLVIQGWGETQYF

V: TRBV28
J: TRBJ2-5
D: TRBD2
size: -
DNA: TGTGCCACGAATACGGGGGGAGAGACCCAGTACTTC
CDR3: CATNTGGETQYF

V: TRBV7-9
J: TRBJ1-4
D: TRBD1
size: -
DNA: TGTGCCAGCACCAAGTCAGGGGGCGAGTCTAATGAAAAACTGTTTTTT
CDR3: CASTKSGGESNEKLFF

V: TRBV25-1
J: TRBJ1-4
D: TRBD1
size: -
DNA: TGTGCCAGCAGTGATACAGGGGTCACTAATGAAAAACTGTTTTTT
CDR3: CASSDTGVTNEKLFF

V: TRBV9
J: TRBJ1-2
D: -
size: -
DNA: TGTGCCAGCAGCCCCTGGGACGGAGACTATGGCTACACCTTC
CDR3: CASSPWDGDYGYTF

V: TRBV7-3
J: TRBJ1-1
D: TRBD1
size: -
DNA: TGTGCCAGCAGCTTATTCTCGCAGGGGGGAATGAACACTGAAGCTTTCTTT
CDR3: CASSLFSQGGMNTEAFF

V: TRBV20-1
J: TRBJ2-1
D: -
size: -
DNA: TGCAGTGCTAGAGATTCAAGGGGCATTTGGAATCAGCAGTTCTTC
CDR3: CSARDSRGIWNQQFF

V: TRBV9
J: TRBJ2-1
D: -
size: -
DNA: TGTGCCAGCAGCCCGGTCCAGAGGCATAAGCAGTTCTTC
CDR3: CASSPVQRHKQFF

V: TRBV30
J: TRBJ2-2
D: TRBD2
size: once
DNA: TGTGCCTGGAGATCAGGGAGGGTGGCCGGGGAGCTGTTTTTT
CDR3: CAWRSGRVAGELFF